A selection of T cell receptor beta chains follows, all from one sample in a study of shared clonotypes between healthy human individuals. TCRdb keeps only in-frame clones here, not all; method: immunoSEQ multiplex PCR. The table has more than 2 million clones, about 94% seen once. The material sequenced was naive CD4+ T cells sorted from blood. These receptors came from a man younger than 35 in good health. The CDR3 runs from the conserved cysteine through the conserved F or W. D genes are given only for firm matches. Clone sizes are given selectively: once, few, many, or a class where the clone is expanded.

j_call v_call d_call clone_size cdr3_nt cdr3_aa
TRBJ1-5 TRBV6-1 TRBD1 NA TGTGCCAGCAGTGATCCCGGGACAGATTATAGCAATCAGCCCCAGCATTTT CASSDPGTDYSNQPQHF
TRBJ2-7 TRBV5-1 NA NA TGCGCCAGCAGCTTGGCCGGGACAAGCTACGAGCAGTACTTC CASSLAGTSYEQYF
TRBJ1-5 TRBV2 NA NA TGTGCCAGCAGTGATGGGCAGAGACAGCCCCAGCATTTT CASSDGQRQPQHF
TRBJ2-2 TRBV7-9 TRBD2 NA TGTGCCAGCAGGTCAGCGGGGGGGAACACCGGGGAGCTGTTTTTT CASRSAGGNTGELFF
TRBJ2-6 TRBV6-1 NA once TGTGCCAGCAGTGGGCTCCCTGAGAGCTCTGGGGCCAACGTCCTGACTTTC CASSGLPESSGANVLTF
TRBJ2-7 TRBV6-6 TRBD2 NA TGTGCCAGCAGTCCCCCGGGGGGGAGGGACGAGCAGTACTTC CASSPPGGRDEQYF
TRBJ1-1 TRBV10-1 NA few TGCGCCAGCAGTGAGTCGAGGGGCGCTGAAGCTTTCTTT CASSESRGAEAFF
TRBJ2-1 TRBV9 NA NA TGTGCCAGCAGTGCCGGCTACAATGAGCAGTTCTTC CASSAGYNEQFF
TRBJ2-7 TRBV14 TRBD2 NA TGTGCCAGCAGCCAAGATGTGGCCGGGAGGGCCTGGGAGCAGTACTTC CASSQDVAGRAWEQYF
TRBJ1-1 TRBV5-1 NA NA TGCGCCAGCAGCTTGGCCATAGGGGCAACGAACACTGAAGCTTTCTTT CASSLAIGATNTEAFF
TRBJ1-1 TRBV5-1 NA NA TGCGCCAGCAGCTTTTACAGGGAAGGAGCTGAAGCTTTCTTT CASSFYREGAEAFF
TRBJ2-7 TRBV15 TRBD1 NA TGTGCCACCAGCAGAGTCCGGGACAGGACGCACGAGCAGTACTTC CATSRVRDRTHEQYF
TRBJ2-7 TRBV11-2 NA NA TGTGCCAGCAGCTTAGGGCTCGGGGGTTCGGGTTACGAGCAGTACTTC CASSLGLGGSGYEQYF
TRBJ2-7 TRBV18 NA NA TGTGCCACCGCGGCCCTGACCTACGAGCAGTACTTC CATAALTYEQYF
TRBJ2-3 TRBV30 TRBD2 NA TGTGCCTGGGGCGCTAGCGGGAAGACTCCAGATACGCAGTATTTT CAWGASGKTPDTQYF
TRBJ2-7 TRBV28 TRBD1 NA TGTGCCAGCAGGGTACAGGGGGCTTCTTCCGGCGAGCAGTACTTC CASRVQGASSGEQYF
TRBJ2-7 TRBV7-9 NA NA TGTGCCAGCAGCGGGACGGGGGACAGAGACTACGAGCAGTACTTC CASSGTGDRDYEQYF
TRBJ2-7 TRBV27 NA once TGTGCCAGCAGTTTTAGCAGGGACACACTCGAGCAGTACTTC CASSFSRDTLEQYF
TRBJ2-1 TRBV5-6 NA NA TGTGCCAGCGGAGCCCTTGACGAGCAGTTCTTC CASGALDEQFF
TRBJ1-4 TRBV7-8 NA NA TGTGCCAGCAGCTTCTCGGGGAGGCTGAATGAAAAACTGTTTTTT CASSFSGRLNEKLFF
TRBJ1-3 TRBV6-5 NA once TGTGCCAGCAGTCCTTTGGACCTTCGCGGAAACACCATATATTTT CASSPLDLRGNTIYF
TRBJ2-2 TRBV2 NA NA TGTGCCAGCAGTTCCAGCGGCACCGGGGAGCTGTTTTTT CASSSSGTGELFF
TRBJ1-2 TRBV5-1 NA NA TGCGCCAGCACCCCCGGCGGGGGCTGGGGCTACACCTTC CASTPGGGWGYTF
TRBJ2-5 TRBV5-1 NA few TGCGCCAGCAGCTTCAAGGAGACCCAGTACTTC CASSFKETQYF
TRBJ2-5 TRBV9 NA NA TGTGCCAGCAGCGTACAGGGGGGGTCCTTGATGGAGACCCAGTACTTC CASSVQGGSLMETQYF
TRBJ2-1 TRBV19 TRBD2 NA TGTGCCAGTAGTATAGGGCGAGCGGGGGCTTACAATGAGCAGTTCTTC CASSIGRAGAYNEQFF
TRBJ2-7 TRBV28 NA NA TGTGCCAGCACTCGCAGTTCACCTTCCTACGAGCAGTACTTC CASTRSSPSYEQYF
TRBJ2-5 TRBV2 TRBD2 NA TGTGCCAGCAAACTAGCGGAGACCCAGTACTTC CASKLAETQYF
TRBJ1-5 TRBV7-2 NA NA TGTGCCAGCAGCACCAGGGGCAATCAGCCCCAGCATTTT CASSTRGNQPQHF
TRBJ1-5 TRBV6-5 TRBD1 NA TGTGCCAGCGGACAGGCCCGCAATCAGCCCCAGCATTTT CASGQARNQPQHF
TRBJ2-2 TRBV5-1 NA once TGCGCCAGCAGCTTAGATACGACAGCCAACACCGGGGAGCTGTTTTTT CASSLDTTANTGELFF
TRBJ2-5 TRBV30 NA NA TGTGCCTGGAGTTCCCGCAGGCAGGAGACCCAGTACTTC CAWSSRRQETQYF
TRBJ1-6 TRBV10-3 NA NA TGTGCCATCAGTGACAACAGTAATTCACCCCTCCACTTT CAISDNSNSPLHF
TRBJ2-5 TRBV18 TRBD2 NA TGTGCCAGCTCACAACTAGCGGGAGGCTCGGGAGAGACCCAGTACTTC CASSQLAGGSGETQYF
TRBJ2-2 TRBV2 NA NA TGTGCCAGCAGTCCCCGGACTGGCGGAATGAACACCGGGGAGCTGTTTTTT CASSPRTGGMNTGELFF
TRBJ2-4 TRBV6-5 TRBD2 NA TGTGCCAGCAGTCCAGCGGGGGGGCCGGGGGCTCAGTACTTC CASSPAGGPGAQYF
TRBJ1-2 TRBV6-5 NA NA TGTGCCAGCAGGGAGCAGGGTAATCGCTATGGCTACACCTTC CASREQGNRYGYTF
TRBJ1-3 TRBV4-1 NA NA TGCGCCAGCAGCCCCCCGACAGCTGGAAACACCATATATTTT CASSPPTAGNTIYF
TRBJ1-1 TRBV7-9 TRBD1 NA TGTGCCAGCAGCTCTACCAGGGGGGCCGGAAACACTGAAGCTTTCTTT CASSSTRGAGNTEAFF
TRBJ2-7 TRBV2 NA NA TGTGCCAGCAGCCGGGACTTCTCTCAAGAGCAGTACTTC CASSRDFSQEQYF
TRBJ2-7 TRBV30 NA NA TGTGCCTGGACGCGGGACTCCCGTGGCTACGAGCAGTACTTC CAWTRDSRGYEQYF
TRBJ1-1 TRBV9 TRBD1 NA TGTGCCAGCAGCGCCGACAGGGGAGGAGGGGAAACTGAAGCTTTCTTT CASSADRGGGETEAFF
TRBJ1-2 TRBV29-1 NA NA TGCAGCGTTGGGGACCGTAACTATGGCTACACCTTC CSVGDRNYGYTF
TRBJ2-2 TRBV27 NA NA TGTGCCAGCAAGAGGGGCGTTAACACCGGGGAGCTGTTTTTT CASKRGVNTGELFF
TRBJ1-5 TRBV30 NA NA TGTGCCTGGAGTGTGGGGAAGGTGGAGAATTTGGGCAATCAGCCCCAGCATTTT CAWSVGKVENLGNQPQHF
TRBJ2-1 TRBV6-1 NA NA TGTGCCATAAACTTGTCCCCACCTTACAATGAGCAGTTCTTC CAINLSPPYNEQFF
TRBJ1-2 TRBV2 NA NA TGTGCCAGCAGTGAAGCGAAGGGTGCCCCCTATGGCTACACCTTC CASSEAKGAPYGYTF
TRBJ2-7 TRBV14 TRBD2 NA TGTGCCAGCAGCCCTCAAAGGTCCAGCGGGAGCTACGAGCAGTACTTC CASSPQRSSGSYEQYF
TRBJ2-2 TRBV21-1 NA NA TGTGCCAGCAGCACCCGGCCTAGCGGGGGGCCGTGGACCGGGGAGCTGTTTTTT CASSTRPSGGPWTGELFF
TRBJ1-5 TRBV4-3 NA NA TGCGCCAGCAGCCAAGGAACGGACAGCAATCAGCCCCAGCATTTT CASSQGTDSNQPQHF
TRBJ2-5 TRBV7-9 NA NA TGTGCCAGCAGCTTAGCGATGGGTTTAGGCGGAGAGACCCAGTACTTC CASSLAMGLGGETQYF
TRBJ2-1 TRBV6-1 NA NA TGTGCCAGCCGTGACCGAAACAATGAGCAGTTCTTC CASRDRNNEQFF
TRBJ2-7 TRBV29-1 NA once TGCAGCGTTGAATTGAACTCCTACGAGCAGTACTTC CSVELNSYEQYF
TRBJ1-6 TRBV6-5 NA NA TGTGCCAGCAGTTATAATTCCTATAATTCACCCCTCCACTTT CASSYNSYNSPLHF
TRBJ1-1 TRBV5-4 NA once TGTGCCAGCAGCCACCAAAAGGGGAACACTGAAGCTTTCTTT CASSHQKGNTEAFF
TRBJ2-7 TRBV9 NA NA TGTGCCAGTGACGGATATGTCGCGTACGAGCAGTACTTC CASDGYVAYEQYF
TRBJ1-1 TRBV5-4 TRBD1 NA TGTGCCAGCAGCTTGGGGGCAGGGGGAAACACTGAAGCTTTCTTT CASSLGAGGNTEAFF
TRBJ2-1 TRBV11-2 TRBD1 NA TGTGCCAGCAGCCCCGCCGGGACAGGGGTCAATGAGCAGTTCTTC CASSPAGTGVNEQFF